Presented here are 32 T cell receptor beta chains from one specimen sequenced in a study of CD8+CD57+ T cells in acquired aplastic anemia. Profiling that covered TCR beta VDJ and CDR3 relied on genomic DNA as its template. A single record per CDR3 protein comes from TCRdb applying MiXCR to the reads. The sample consists of hundreds of thousands of distinct CDR3 sequences, around 30% of them appearing once. It was patients with CD8+CD57+ cell expansion by flow cytometry who were chosen for sequencing. The sample consisted of sorted CD4+, CD8+, or CD8+CD57+ T cells (not recorded which) from PBMCs. The receptors come from a human donor with aplastic anemia.

This clonotype was counted only a few times. The CDR3, as DNA: TGCGCCAGCAGCGCGGACGCGGAAAAAGGCTACGAGCAGTACTTC. Protein: CASSADAEKGYEQYF. V is TRBV5-1 and J is TRBJ2-7, with D uncertain. Trimming took off 4 bases at V and 3 bases at J, with 17 bases between the two ends. The CDR3 is 15 amino acids. Per the germline V gene, CDR1 is SGHRS and CDR2 is YFSETQ. The full variable domain, completed using reference TRBV5-1 and TRBJ2-7, is KAGVTQTPRYLIKTRGQQVTLSCSPISGHRSVSWYQQTPGQGLQFLFEYFSETQRNKGNFPGRFSGRQFSNSRSEMNVSTLELGDSALYLCASSADAEKGYEQYFGPGTRLTVT.

In regard to this clonotype: An end of the junction does not agree with germline; a read error may underlie this. This chain connects TRBV12-3 or TRBV12-4 to TRBJ2-5; TRBD2 might be the D (5 bases). CDR3 length: 13 amino acids. CDR3 sequence (DNA): TGTGCCGGCAGCGGAGGTGGGTCCGGGGCCCAGTACTTC. Protein product: CAGSGGGSGAQYF.

In its sample, this clonotype was seen a few times. The V gene is TRBV7-9, the J gene TRBJ1-1, with no clear D. This CDR3 is 13 amino acids long. The germline CDR1 and CDR2 sequences are SEHNR and FQNEAQ (reference sequence). V gave up 3 bases and J gave up 2 bases, with 7 bases separating them. The CDR3 region has the DNA TGTGCCAGCAGCTTTCCAACTAACACTGAAGCTTTCTTT. Its protein is CASSFPTNTEAFF.

At least ten counts were recorded for this clonotype. The genes are TRBV12-3 or TRBV12-4 and TRBJ1-2, with 12 bases fitting TRBD1. CDR3 size: 15 residues. V was pared by 7 bases and J by 7 bases, with 10 bases of the junction left unmatched. Here the CDR3 reads CASTFGDRGRRGYTF. The CDR3 DNA is TGTGCCAGCACCTTTGGGGACAGGGGGCGTCGTGGCTACACCTTC.

J is TRBJ1-2 and V is TRBV15, with D tentatively TRBD1 (5 bases). Germline loops: CDR1 LNHNV, CDR2 YYDKDF (reference sequence). CDR3 length equals 12 residues. Trimming left V 0 bases short and J 10 bases short, with 9 bases between. CDR3 sequence (DNA): TGTGCCACCAGCAGAGACAGGGACCCCTACACCTTC. It is translated as CATSRDRDPYTF.

Ten or more counts support this clonotype. The CDR3 nucleotides read TGTGCCAGCAGCCAAGACAGGACCTATGGCTACACCTTC. Its translation is CASSQDRTYGYTF. The chain joins TRBV14 to TRBJ1-2; D is undetermined. Germline CDR1 SGHDN, CDR2 FVKESK. The CDR3 sequence is 13 residues long. Trimming took 0 bases from V and 4 from J, leaving 6 bases between them.

This clonotype was seen a handful of times. This chain uses TRBV5-1 with TRBJ2-7, with D perhaps TRBD1 (5 bases). Germline values: CDR1 SGHRS, CDR2 YFSETQ. Trimming pared 0 bases from V and 5 bases from J, leaving 12 bases between. The CDR3 sequence is 14 residues long. In DNA form, the CDR3 reads TGCGCCAGCAGCTTGGAGGGTAGGGGCCACGAGCAGTACTTC. Translating it yields CASSLEGRGHEQYF.

This clonotype has only a few counts. The genes are TRBV6-1 and TRBJ1-2; D gene ambiguous. The CDR3 spans 13 residues. Trimming removed 6 bases from V and 4 bases from J, with 12 bases in between. CDR1 MNHNS and CDR2 SASEGT come from the germline V gene. The CDR3 loop reads CASRSANLYGYTF. DNA of the CDR3: TGTGCCAGCAGGTCAGCGAACCTCTATGGCTACACCTTC.

This clonotype was detected many times. The CDR3 region has the DNA TGTGCCACCAGTGATTTCTTGGCTCAGGGGCGCAGGCTCGAGCAGTACTTC. Its translation: CATSDFLAQGRRLEQYF. The J gene is TRBJ2-7, the V gene TRBV24-1; weak D call: TRBD1 (6 bases). Germline V gene sequence: CDR1 KGHDR, CDR2 SFDVKD. Trimming stripped 1 base from V and 6 bases from J, with 21 bases between. This CDR3 spans 17 amino acids.

This clonotype has just a few counts. The V call is TRBV7-2, the J call TRBJ2-2, with D uncertain. Trimming removed 6 bases from V and 6 bases from J, with 11 bases in between. The CDR3 is 13 amino acids. Germline assignment: CDR1 SGHTA and CDR2 FQGNSA. Here the CDR3 DNA reads TGTGCCAGCAGAGACACAGTGGCCGGGGAGCTGTTTTTT. This codes for CASRDTVAGELFF.

This clonotype was seen many times. This chain links TRBV2 with TRBJ1-1, with unresolved D. CDR3 size: 11 residues. V was shortened by 1 base and J by 3 bases, with 0 bases between the two germline ends. Germline values: CDR1 SNHLY, CDR2 FYNNEI. In DNA form, the CDR3 reads TGTGCCAGCAGTGAAGACACTGAAGCTTTCTTT. This sequence encodes CASSEDTEAFF.

This clonotype was counted between two and nine times. This chain uses TRBV7-6 with TRBJ2-2; tentatively, D is TRBD2 (6 bases). Germline V gene lookup returns CDR1 SGHVS and CDR2 FNYEAQ. The CDR3 has 15 residues. The V gene lost 3 bases and the J gene lost 4 bases, with 12 bases spanning the gap. Here the CDR3 DNA reads TGTGCCAGCAGCTTGGCGGGGTCGGGCACCGGGGAGCTGTTTTTT. It encodes CASSLAGSGTGELFF.

This clonotype has a handful of counts. The V and J genes are TRBV10-3 and TRBJ2-1; 8 bases fit TRBD2. Germline CDR1 is ENHRY and CDR2 is SYGVKD. The V and J ends lost 10 bases and 7 bases, in that order; junction bases with no gene match: 12. The CDR3 spans 14 residues. CDR3 DNA sequence: TGTGCCAGTCGAGCGGGGGCCTCGGGGAATGAGCAGTTCTTC. This translates into CASRAGASGNEQFF.

This clonotype has a handful of counts. Here the CDR3 omits its conserved ending phenylalanine or tryptophan, so a read error is the likely source. The genes are TRBV5-8 and TRBJ1-5, with a possible D match to TRBD1 (6 bases). Germline CDR1 and CDR2: SGHTS and YDEGEE. The V end was cut by 7 bases, the J end by 0 bases, with 14 bases between. The CDR3 contains 15 residues. DNA for the CDR3: TGTGCCAGCGGGGGGAGAGGGGGTAGCAATCAGCCCCAGCATCTT. It translates to CASGGRGGSNQPQHL.

This sequence joins TRBV5-1 and TRBJ1-3, with no clear D. This CDR3 has 16 amino acids. CDR1 is SGHRS, CDR2 YFSETQ, per germline. Trimming left V 4 bases short and J 0 bases short, with 14 bases between. In DNA form, the CDR3 reads TGCGCCAGCAGCGCCTTGCCTGTCAGCTCTGGAAACACCATATATTTT. It is translated as CASSALPVSSGNTIYF.

This clonotype was picked up a small number of times. The V call is TRBV5-1, the J call TRBJ1-1; D call uncertain. CDR1 SGHRS and CDR2 YFSETQ come from the germline V gene. The CDR3 sequence is 15 residues long. The germline V and J ends were trimmed by 3 bases and 0 bases, with 12 bases remaining between them. This chain's CDR3 is CASSSHTRMNTEAFF. CDR3 bases: TGCGCCAGCAGCTCACACACGAGGATGAACACTGAAGCTTTCTTT.

A few counts support this clonotype. The genes are TRBV20-1 and TRBJ2-3, with 10 bases lining up with TRBD2. J was trimmed by 4 bases and V by 1 base; bases with no gene match: 2. The CDR3 covers 14 residues. Germline CDR1 DFQATT, CDR2 SNEGSKA (reference sequence). The CDR3 sequence: CSARASGGADTQYF. CDR3 nucleotide sequence: TGCAGTGCTAGAGCAAGCGGGGGGGCAGATACGCAGTATTTT.

Regarding this clonotype: A read error may produce the germline difference seen at one junction end. The chain uses TRBV10-3 and TRBJ1-1; D is undetermined. The CDR3 spans 15 residues. The V gene's germline CDR1 is ENHRY and CDR2 SYGVKD. The DNA for the CDR3 is TGTGCCAGCAGTTACGGCTCAGGACTGAACACTGAAGCTTTCTTT. Amino acids: CASSYGSGLNTEAFF.

This clonotype was counted only a few times. The chain recombines TRBV6-2 or TRBV6-3 with TRBJ2-2, with D possibly TRBD2 on 6 matching bases. The CDR3 is 17 residues long. Germline V gene sequence: CDR1 MNHEY, CDR2 SVGEGT. V lost 2 bases, J lost 1 base, and 14 bases lay in between. CDR3 bases: TGTGCCAGCAGTTACCCCTGGGGAGGACAGAACACCGGGGAGCTGTTTTTT. This sequence encodes CASSYPWGGQNTGELFF.

This CDR3 is CASSLVGLAEAFF. DNA for the CDR3: TGTGCCAGCAGCTTAGTGGGTTTGGCTGAAGCTTTCTTT. The V and J genes are TRBV7-2 and TRBJ1-1; D is uncertain. From germline, CDR1 is SGHTA and CDR2 FQGNSA. V was clipped by 1 base and J by 6 bases, with 9 bases between them. The CDR3 is 13 amino acids.

V usage is TRBV6-2 or TRBV6-3 and J usage is TRBJ2-7; no definite D call. The CDR3 spans 13 residues. Germline V gene data show CDR1 as MNHEY and CDR2 as SVGEGT. Deletions cut 0 bases from V and 4 bases from J, with 7 bases between. The CDR3 reads CASSYSGTYEQYF. CDR3 nucleotide sequence: TGTGCCAGCAGTTACTCTGGTACTTACGAGCAGTACTTC.

The CDR3 DNA reads TGTGCCAGCCGGGGAACAGGGGGCGGTCAGCCCCAGCATTTT. This sequence encodes CASRGTGGGQPQHF. This chain joins TRBV6-1 and TRBJ1-5; 9 bases are a match to TRBD1. V was clipped by 8 bases and J by 6 bases; unmatched bases: 8. Per the germline V gene, CDR1 is MNHNS and CDR2 is SASEGT. The CDR3 has 14 residues.

This clonotype was seen repeatedly, ten times or more. This chain connects TRBV6-1 to TRBJ1-6, with D possibly TRBD1 on 5 matching bases. Germline CDR1 and CDR2: MNHNS and SASEGT. V was cut by 2 bases and J by 10 bases, with 12 bases left in between. The length of the CDR3 is 14 residues. CDR3 region: CASSELAGQSPLHF. CDR3 DNA sequence: TGTGCCAGCAGTGAACTGGCAGGGCAATCACCCCTCCACTTT.

This clonotype was detected ten times or more. The CDR3 nucleotides read TGTGCCAGCAGCGGACAGGGGCGGGGGAACACTGAAGCTTTCTTT. The encoded protein is CASSGQGRGNTEAFF. The chain is built from TRBV9 and TRBJ1-1; 8 positions agree with TRBD1. Germline V lookup: CDR1 SGDLS, CDR2 YYNGEE. The junction had 5 bases not matched to a gene; V was cut back by 3 bases and J by 1 base. CDR3 size: 15 residues.

This clonotype was recorded a few times. V usage is TRBV2 and J usage is TRBJ2-3; no clear D gene. Trimming left V 6 bases short and J 0 bases short, with 7 bases between. CDR3 length: 13 amino acids. Germline V gives CDR1 SNHLY, CDR2 FYNNEI. CDR3: CASSQMSTDTQYF. In DNA, the CDR3 is TGTGCCAGCAGCCAGATGAGCACAGATACGCAGTATTTT.

This clonotype was recorded at least ten times. The genes are TRBV29-1 and TRBJ2-7; no definite D call. CDR1 is SQVTM and CDR2 is ANQGSEA in the germline V gene. This CDR3 has 14 amino acids. Trimming took 6 bases from V and 7 from J, leaving 22 bases between them. CDR3 residues: CSVREETRPGEQYF. The CDR3 nucleotides read TGCAGCGTCCGCGAGGAGACAAGACCCGGGGAGCAGTACTTC.

Points on this clonotype: One junction end disagrees with the germline gene, perhaps due to a read error. The genes are TRBV6-1 and TRBJ1-1, with D unclear. This CDR3 has 14 residues. From germline, CDR1 is MNHNS and CDR2 SASEGT. CDR3 region: CASSEVGSYTEALF. As DNA, the CDR3 is TGTGCCAGCAGTGAAGTGGGCAGCTACACTGAAGCTCTCTTT.

This clonotype was counted ten times or more. This chain joins TRBV7-2 and TRBJ2-7; D is ambiguous. Trimming removed 8 bases at V and 7 bases at J, with 9 bases between. The CDR3 runs to 10 residues. CDR1 SGHTA and CDR2 FQGNSA come from the germline V gene. The CDR3 sequence is CASRPGEQYF. Here the CDR3 DNA reads TGTGCCAGCCGGCCAGGAGAGCAGTACTTC.

The chain carries TRBV2 and TRBJ1-4; D ambiguous. Trimming stripped 6 bases from V and 8 bases from J, with 7 bases between. The CDR3 is made up of 11 amino acids. Germline-derived CDR1 and CDR2 are SNHLY and FYNNEI. CDR3 in amino acids: CASSEQEKLFF. The CDR3 nucleotides read TGTGCCAGCAGCGAACAAGAAAAACTGTTTTTT. Combining the CDR3 with reference TRBV2 and TRBJ1-4 gives the whole variable domain EPEVTQTPSHQVTQMGQEVILRCVPISNHLYFYWYRQILGQKVEFLVSFYNNEISEKSEIFDDQFSVERPDGSNFTLKIRSTKLEDSAMYFCASSEQEKLFFGSGTQLSVL.

This chain joins TRBV6-1 and TRBJ2-7; the D is unclear. Per the germline V gene, CDR1 is MNHNS and CDR2 is SASEGT. The CDR3 extends over 14 amino acids. Trimming took off 2 bases at V and 2 bases at J, with 10 bases between the two ends. The CDR3 protein is CASSEFTATYEQYF. The CDR3 DNA is TGTGCCAGCAGTGAATTCACGGCGACCTACGAGCAGTACTTC.

This chain uses TRBV4-3 with TRBJ2-7; D unresolved. Germline loops: CDR1 LGHNA, CDR2 YSLEER. Trimming left V 1 base short and J 4 bases short, with 11 bases between. The CDR3 has 14 residues. The CDR3 here is CASSQASTNYEQYF. CDR3 in DNA: TGCGCCAGCAGCCAAGCTAGTACCAATTACGAGCAGTACTTC.

The V gene is TRBV15, the J gene TRBJ1-2, with D possibly matching TRBD1 (6 bases). The ends were cut back, 3 bases at V and 2 bases at J, with 13 bases in the middle. The CDR3 is made up of 15 amino acids. Looked up from germline, CDR1 is LNHNV and CDR2 is YYDKDF (reference sequence). CDR3 region: CATSSSGAKNYGYTF. The CDR3 DNA follows: TGTGCCACCAGCAGTTCGGGGGCCAAGAACTATGGCTACACCTTC. The whole variable domain, remainder taken from reference TRBV15 and TRBJ1-2, is DAMVIQNPRYQVTQFGKPVTLSCSQTLNHNVMYWYQQKSSQAPKLLFHYYDKDFNNEADTPDNFQSRRPNTSFCFLDIRSPGLGDTAMYLCATSSSGAKNYGYTFGSGTRLTVV.